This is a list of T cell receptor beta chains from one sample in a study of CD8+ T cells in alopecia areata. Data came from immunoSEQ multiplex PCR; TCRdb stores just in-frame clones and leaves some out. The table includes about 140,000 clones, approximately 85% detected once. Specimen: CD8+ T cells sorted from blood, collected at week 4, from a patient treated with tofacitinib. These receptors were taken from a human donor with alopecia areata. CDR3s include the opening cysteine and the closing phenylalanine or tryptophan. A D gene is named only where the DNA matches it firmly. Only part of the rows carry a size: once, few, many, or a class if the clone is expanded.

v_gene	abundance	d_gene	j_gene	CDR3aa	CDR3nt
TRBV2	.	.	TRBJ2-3	CASSDWGGSSTDTQYF	TGTGCCAGCAGTGATTGGGGGGGCTCGAGCACAGATACGCAGTATTTT
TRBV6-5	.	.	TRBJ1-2	CASSYSDNRYF	TGTGCCAGCAGTTACTCGGACAATCGCTACTTC
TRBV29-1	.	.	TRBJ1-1	CSVPERNTEAFF	TGCAGCGTCCCCGAGCGGAACACTGAAGCTTTCTTT
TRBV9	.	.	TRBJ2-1	CASSVREGDEQFF	TGTGCCAGCAGCGTCCGAGAGGGAGATGAGCAGTTCTTC
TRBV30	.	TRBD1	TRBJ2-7	CAWGLAQGIYEQYF	TGTGCCTGGGGACTGGCACAGGGGATTTACGAGCAGTACTTC
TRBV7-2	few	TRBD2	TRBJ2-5	CASSPLAYPQETQYF	TGTGCCAGCAGTCCACTAGCGTACCCTCAAGAGACCCAGTACTTC
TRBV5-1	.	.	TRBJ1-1	CASSEDSINTEAFF	TGCGCCAGCAGCGAGGACAGCATCAACACTGAAGCTTTCTTT
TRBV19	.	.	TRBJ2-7	CASSVSGGASYEQYF	TGTGCCAGTAGTGTTTCGGGGGGCGCGTCCTACGAGCAGTACTTC
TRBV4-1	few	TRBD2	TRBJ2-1	CASSPLGAGDYNEQFF	TGCGCCAGCAGCCCCCTTGGCGCGGGGGACTACAATGAGCAGTTCTTC
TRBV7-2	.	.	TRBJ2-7	CASSLTGLRSYEQYF	TGTGCCAGCAGCTTAACAGGTTTGCGTTCCTACGAGCAGTACTTC
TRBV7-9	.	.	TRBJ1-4	CASSSSGDGLMRKLFF	TGTGCCAGCAGCTCTAGTGGGGACGGTCTAATGAGGAAACTGTTTTTT
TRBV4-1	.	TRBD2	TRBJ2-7	CASSLLGGGEQYF	TGCGCCAGCAGCCTCCTGGGGGGGGGCGAGCAGTACTTC
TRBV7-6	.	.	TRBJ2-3	CASTKAYTDTQYF	TGTGCCAGCACAAAAGCGTACACAGATACGCAGTATTTT
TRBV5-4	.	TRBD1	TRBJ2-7	CASSHPGQGASYEQYF	TGTGCCAGCAGCCACCCGGGACAGGGGGCCTCCTACGAGCAGTACTTC
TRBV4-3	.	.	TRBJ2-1	CASSQDRIYNEQFF	TGCGCCAGCAGCCAAGATCGAATATACAATGAGCAGTTCTTC
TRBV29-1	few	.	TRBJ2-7	CSVAYRGGYEQYF	TGCAGCGTTGCCTACAGGGGGGGCTACGAGCAGTACTTC
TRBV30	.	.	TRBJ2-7	CAWSVEEYEQYF	TGTGCCTGGAGTGTAGAAGAATACGAGCAGTACTTC
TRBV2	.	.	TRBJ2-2	CASSEAPRLIGELFF	TGTGCCAGCAGTGAAGCGCCAAGGCTTATCGGGGAGCTGTTTTTT
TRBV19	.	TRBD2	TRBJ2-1	CASRTSGGAFYNEQFF	TGTGCCAGTAGAACAAGCGGGGGGGCTTTCTACAATGAGCAGTTCTTC
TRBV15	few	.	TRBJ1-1	CATSRPTESNTEAFF	TGTGCCACCAGCAGACCTACCGAGAGTAACACTGAAGCTTTCTTT
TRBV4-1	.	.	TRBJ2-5	CASSQEGLASETQYF	TGCGCCAGCAGCCAAGAGGGTCTAGCATCGGAGACCCAGTACTTC
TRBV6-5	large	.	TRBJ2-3	CASSYGGTDTQYF	TGTGCCAGCAGTTACGGTGGCACAGATACGCAGTATTTT
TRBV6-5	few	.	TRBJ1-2	CASSPGSLAFGYTF	TGTGCCAGCAGCCCGGGGAGCCTCGCTTTCGGCTACACCTTC
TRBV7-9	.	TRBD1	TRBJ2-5	CASSTGQSQETQYF	TGTGCCAGCAGTACGGGACAGTCTCAAGAGACCCAGTACTTC
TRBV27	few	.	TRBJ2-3	CASSPIGASTDTQYF	TGTGCCAGCAGTCCGATCGGGGCGAGCACAGATACGCAGTATTTT
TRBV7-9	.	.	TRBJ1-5	CASSSHLTEPNQPQHF	TGTGCCAGCAGCTCCCACCTGACAGAGCCAAATCAGCCCCAGCATTTT
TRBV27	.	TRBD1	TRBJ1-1	CASSPGTGGSELRAFF	TGTGCCAGCAGCCCCGGGACAGGGGGATCGGAGTTGAGAGCTTTCTTT
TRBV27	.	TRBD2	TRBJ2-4	CASSLSGLAGRKNIQYF	TGTGCCAGCAGTTTATCGGGACTAGCGGGCCGCAAAAACATTCAGTACTTC
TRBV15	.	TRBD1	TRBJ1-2	CATSTGGRDYTF	TGTGCCACCAGCACAGGGGGTAGGGACTACACCTTC
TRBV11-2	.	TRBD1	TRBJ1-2	CASSFPRQGAIWDYGYTF	TGTGCCAGCAGCTTCCCGAGGCAGGGGGCGATTTGGGACTATGGCTACACCTTC
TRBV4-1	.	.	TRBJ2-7	CASSQVEGSYEQYF	TGCGCCAGCAGCCAAGTGGAGGGCTCCTACGAGCAGTACTTC
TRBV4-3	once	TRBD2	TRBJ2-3	CASSAEGLAGVTDTQYF	TGCGCCAGCAGCGCAGAAGGACTAGCGGGGGTCACAGATACGCAGTATTTT
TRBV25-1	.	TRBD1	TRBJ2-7	CASSEGTGSEQYF	TGTGCCAGCAGTGAAGGGACAGGGTCCGAGCAGTACTTC
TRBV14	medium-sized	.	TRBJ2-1	CASSQGGVEQFF	TGTGCCAGCAGCCAAGGAGGAGTTGAGCAGTTCTTC
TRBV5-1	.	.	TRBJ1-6	CASSLGDSDSPLHF	TGCGCCAGCAGCTTGGGGGATTCGGATTCACCCCTCCACTTT
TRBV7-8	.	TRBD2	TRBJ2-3	CASSRTRLPGADTQYF	TGTGCCAGCAGCCGGACTAGACTACCAGGTGCAGATACGCAGTATTTT
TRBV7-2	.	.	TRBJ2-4	CASSLAGSGFENIQYF	TGTGCCAGCAGCTTAGCGGGATCGGGGTTTGAAAACATTCAGTACTTC
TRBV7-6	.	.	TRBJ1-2	CASSLDRFSGYTF	TGTGCCAGCAGCTTAGACAGGTTCAGTGGCTACACCTTC
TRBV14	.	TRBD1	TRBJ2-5	CASSQEDRGRRETQYF	TGTGCCAGCAGCCAAGAGGACAGGGGGAGGAGGGAGACCCAGTACTTC
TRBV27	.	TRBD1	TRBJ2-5	CASSPRDRQEETQYF	TGTGCCAGCAGTCCGCGGGACAGGCAGGAAGAGACCCAGTACTTC
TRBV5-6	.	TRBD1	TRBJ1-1	CASSPGGQGISEAFF	TGTGCCAGCAGCCCGGGTGGACAGGGAATCTCTGAAGCTTTCTTT
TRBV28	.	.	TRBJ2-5	CASSSGGETQYF	TGTGCCAGCAGTTCCGGAGGAGAGACCCAGTACTTC
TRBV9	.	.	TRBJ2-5	CASSFSSDSQETQYF	TGTGCCAGCAGCTTTTCTTCGGACAGCCAAGAGACCCAGTACTTC
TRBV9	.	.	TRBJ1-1	CASSVGPPGANTEAFF	TGTGCCAGCAGCGTAGGTCCCCCGGGGGCGAACACTGAAGCTTTCTTT
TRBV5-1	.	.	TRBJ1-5	CASSEDGRQPQHF	TGCGCCAGCAGCGAGGACGGGCGCCAGCCCCAGCATTTT
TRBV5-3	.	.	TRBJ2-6	CARSFQGGTGANVLTF	TGTGCCAGAAGCTTCCAGGGTGGCACTGGGGCCAACGTCCTGACTTTC
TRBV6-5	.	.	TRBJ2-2	CASSYRSRLNTGELFF	TGTGCCAGCAGTTACCGTTCCAGGTTGAACACCGGGGAGCTGTTTTTT
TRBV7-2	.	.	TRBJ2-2	CASSLYGGELFF	TGTGCCAGCAGCTTATATGGGGGGGAGCTGTTTTTT
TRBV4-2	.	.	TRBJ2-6	CASSHTTGPGANVLTF	TGTGCCAGCAGCCACACCACAGGGCCTGGGGCCAACGTCCTGACTTTC
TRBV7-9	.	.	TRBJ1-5	CASSLGFGNNQPQHF	TGTGCCAGCAGCTTAGGGTTCGGTAACAATCAGCCCCAGCATTTT
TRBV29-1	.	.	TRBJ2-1	CSVEDERGAYNEQFF	TGCAGCGTTGAAGATGAGAGGGGGGCGTACAATGAGCAGTTCTTC
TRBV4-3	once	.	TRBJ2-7	CASSQDETGSYEQYF	TGCGCCAGCAGCCAAGATGAGACGGGGTCCTACGAGCAGTACTTC
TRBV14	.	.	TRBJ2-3	CASSLIEGDTQYF	TGTGCCAGCAGCCTTATCGAGGGGGATACGCAGTATTTT
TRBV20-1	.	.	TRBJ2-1	CSASGVNEQFF	TGCAGTGCTAGCGGGGTCAATGAGCAGTTCTTC
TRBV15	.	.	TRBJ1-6	CATSPTWGAHSPLHF	TGTGCCACCAGCCCTACATGGGGGGCGCATTCACCCCTCCACTTT